These T cell receptor beta chains were read from a single sample in a study of cytomegalovirus exposure and HLA in healthy donors. Using immunoSEQ multiplex PCR, the repertoire was profiled, and TCRdb retains in-frame clones only, with some absent. The sample yields under 200,000 clones, over 60% seen once. Sequenced sample: PBMCs. All receptors derive from a girl aged 10-17 years in good health and CMV-seronegative. CDR3s include the opening cysteine and the closing phenylalanine or tryptophan. A D gene is named only where the DNA matches it firmly. Clone size is not always given. Where it is, it says once, few, many or a class for expanded clones.

D: NA
J: TRBJ1-4
V: TRBV4-1
size: NA
DNA: TGCGCCAGCAGCCCCCAAATTAATGAAAAACTGTTTTTT
CDR3: CASSPQINEKLFF

D: NA
J: TRBJ1-4
V: TRBV2
size: NA
DNA: TGTGCCAGCAGTGGAGGGCGTCCTGAAAAACTGTTTTTT
CDR3: CASSGGRPEKLFF

D: NA
J: TRBJ2-1
V: TRBV5-4
size: NA
DNA: TGTGCCAGCAGCACCGGGGGTGGAAATGGCAATGAGCAGTTCTTC
CDR3: CASSTGGGNGNEQFF

D: TRBD1
J: TRBJ1-1
V: TRBV19
size: NA
DNA: TGTGCCAGTAGTACGGACAGGGCTAACACTGAAGCTTTCTTT
CDR3: CASSTDRANTEAFF

D: TRBD2
J: TRBJ2-2
V: TRBV25-1
size: NA
DNA: TGTGCCAGCAGTGAATCGCTGGCTAGCGGGGGGGACACCGGGGAGCTGTTTTTT
CDR3: CASSESLASGGDTGELFF

D: NA
J: TRBJ1-5
V: TRBV6-6
size: few
DNA: TGTGCCAGCAGTTACGGGGACATCAATCAGCCCCAGCATTTT
CDR3: CASSYGDINQPQHF

D: NA
J: TRBJ2-7
V: TRBV6-1
size: NA
DNA: TGTGCCAGCAGTGCCCGGGGCAGGGGAGGGTCCTACGAGCAGTACTTC
CDR3: CASSARGRGGSYEQYF

D: NA
J: TRBJ1-2
V: TRBV7-2
size: NA
DNA: TGTGCCAGCACCTCCCGAGGGGGTGGCTATGGCTACACCTTC
CDR3: CASTSRGGGYGYTF

D: TRBD1
J: TRBJ2-1
V: TRBV19
size: NA
DNA: TGTGCCAGTACTCCCACCGGGACAGGGTACAATGAGCAGTTCTTC
CDR3: CASTPTGTGYNEQFF

D: TRBD1
J: TRBJ2-7
V: TRBV7-8
size: NA
DNA: TGTGCCAGCAGCACGACCGGGACAGGGACAAGCGAGCAGTACTTC
CDR3: CASSTTGTGTSEQYF

D: NA
J: TRBJ1-6
V: TRBV4-1
size: NA
DNA: TGCGCCAGCAGCCAAGAGGGGGGATCACCCCTCCACTTT
CDR3: CASSQEGGSPLHF

D: NA
J: TRBJ2-7
V: TRBV4-1
size: NA
DNA: TGCGCCAGCAGCCAACAGGGTTACGAGCAGTACTTC
CDR3: CASSQQGYEQYF

D: NA
J: TRBJ1-1
V: TRBV5-1
size: NA
DNA: TGCGCCAGCACCGAGGGTCCTGAAGCTTTCTTT
CDR3: CASTEGPEAFF

D: TRBD2
J: TRBJ2-3
V: TRBV5-4
size: NA
DNA: TGTGCCAGCGGAGGGACTAGCGGGGCCAGCACAGATACGCAGTATTTT
CDR3: CASGGTSGASTDTQYF

D: NA
J: TRBJ2-1
V: TRBV7-2
size: NA
DNA: TGTGCCAGCAGAAGAATCGGAGTATCCTCCTACAATGAGCAGTTCTTC
CDR3: CASRRIGVSSYNEQFF

D: NA
J: TRBJ1-5
V: TRBV18
size: NA
DNA: TGTGCCAGCTCACCCGACAGTAGCAATCAGCCCCAGCATTTT
CDR3: CASSPDSSNQPQHF

D: NA
J: TRBJ2-1
V: TRBV7-9
size: NA
DNA: TGTGCCAGCACCCCTCCGGGAGAAGGCTCCTACAATGAGCAGTTCTTC
CDR3: CASTPPGEGSYNEQFF

D: NA
J: TRBJ1-1
V: TRBV18
size: few
DNA: TGTGCCACGCAGGGGACGGTGAACACTGAAGCTTTCTTT
CDR3: CATQGTVNTEAFF

D: NA
J: TRBJ1-2
V: TRBV29-1
size: NA
DNA: TGCAGCGTTGTTGGGTCGGGGGGCTACACCTTC
CDR3: CSVVGSGGYTF

D: TRBD1
J: TRBJ2-7
V: TRBV11-2
size: few
DNA: TGTGCCAGCAGCTCCAACAGGGGCTGGGGCGAGCAGTACTTC
CDR3: CASSSNRGWGEQYF

D: NA
J: TRBJ1-2
V: TRBV6-1
size: NA
DNA: TGTGCCAGCAGTGATTACGGCAGGGATGATGGCTACACCTTC
CDR3: CASSDYGRDDGYTF

D: TRBD2
J: TRBJ2-3
V: TRBV7-2
size: NA
DNA: TGTGCCAGCAGCTTACGAGGCGGGGGGGCAAAAGATACGCAGTATTTT
CDR3: CASSLRGGGAKDTQYF

D: NA
J: TRBJ2-5
V: TRBV4-1
size: NA
DNA: TGCGCCAGCAGCCAAGCAGGGCCTCAAGAGACCCAGTACTTC
CDR3: CASSQAGPQETQYF

D: NA
J: TRBJ2-3
V: TRBV18
size: NA
DNA: TGTGCCAGCTCACCGGTCGGGGGGCCCCTCGCAGATACGCAGTATTTT
CDR3: CASSPVGGPLADTQYF

D: TRBD1
J: TRBJ2-2
V: TRBV4-2
size: once
DNA: TGTGCCAGCAGCCAACACAGGGGAACCGGGGAGCTGTTTTTT
CDR3: CASSQHRGTGELFF

D: NA
J: TRBJ2-2
V: TRBV7-9
size: NA
DNA: TGTGCCAGCAGCTTAGTCGGAGGAGGTCAGCCGAACACCGGGGAGCTGTTTTTT
CDR3: CASSLVGGGQPNTGELFF

D: TRBD2
J: TRBJ2-5
V: TRBV5-1
size: NA
DNA: TGCGCCAGCAGCGCCGCTAGCGGGGGCGGAGAGACCCAGTACTTC
CDR3: CASSAASGGGETQYF

D: NA
J: TRBJ2-5
V: TRBV5-1
size: NA
DNA: TGCGCCAGCAGCGCGGTGTCCCAAGAGACCCAGTACTTC
CDR3: CASSAVSQETQYF

D: NA
J: TRBJ1-1
V: TRBV4-1
size: NA
DNA: TGCGCCAGCAGCCAAATATCCACTGAAGCTTTCTTT
CDR3: CASSQISTEAFF

D: TRBD1
J: TRBJ2-7
V: TRBV11-2
size: NA
DNA: TGTGCCAGCAGCTTAACGGACAGGACCTACGAGCAGTACTTC
CDR3: CASSLTDRTYEQYF

D: NA
J: TRBJ2-3
V: TRBV11-3
size: NA
DNA: TGTGCCAGCAGCCCGTCGGATTCGGGAGATACGCAGTATTTT
CDR3: CASSPSDSGDTQYF

D: NA
J: TRBJ2-1
V: TRBV7-6
size: NA
DNA: TGTGCCAGCAGCTTTATGTGGAGGAGGGGGCAGGTGAACAATGAGCAGTTCTTC
CDR3: CASSFMWRRGQVNNEQFF

D: TRBD1
J: TRBJ1-4
V: TRBV15
size: NA
DNA: TGTGCCACCAGCAGAGGACAGGGAAGCGAAAAACTGTTTTTT
CDR3: CATSRGQGSEKLFF

D: NA
J: TRBJ1-3
V: TRBV5-1
size: NA
DNA: TGCGCCAGCAGCTCGCCGGGGTCGGCATCTGGAAACACCATATATTTT
CDR3: CASSSPGSASGNTIYF

D: TRBD2
J: TRBJ2-7
V: TRBV6-1
size: once
DNA: TGTGCCAGCAGTGAATGGGGAGGGGCCGAGCAGTACTTC
CDR3: CASSEWGGAEQYF

D: NA
J: TRBJ2-1
V: TRBV4-1
size: NA
DNA: TGCGCCAGCAGCCACGGACTGAAGAATGAGCAGTTCTTC
CDR3: CASSHGLKNEQFF